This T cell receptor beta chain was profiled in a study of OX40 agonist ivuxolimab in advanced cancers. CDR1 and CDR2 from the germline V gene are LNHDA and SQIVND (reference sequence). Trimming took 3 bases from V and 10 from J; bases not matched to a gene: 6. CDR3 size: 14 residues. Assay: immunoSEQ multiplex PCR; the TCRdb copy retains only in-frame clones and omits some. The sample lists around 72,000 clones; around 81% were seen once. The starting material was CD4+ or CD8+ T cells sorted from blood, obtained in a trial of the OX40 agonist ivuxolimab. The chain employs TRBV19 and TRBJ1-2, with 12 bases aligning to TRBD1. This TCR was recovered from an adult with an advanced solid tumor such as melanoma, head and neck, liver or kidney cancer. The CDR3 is CASSMRDRGHDYTF. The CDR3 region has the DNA TGTGCCAGTAGTATGAGGGACAGGGGGCACGACTACACCTTC. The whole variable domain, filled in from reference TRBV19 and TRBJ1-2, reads DGGITQSPKYLFRKEGQNVTLSCEQNLNHDAMYWYRQDPGQGLRLIYYSQIVNDFQKGDIAEGYSVSREKKESFPLTVTSAQKNPTAFYLCASSMRDRGHDYTFGSGTRLTVV.